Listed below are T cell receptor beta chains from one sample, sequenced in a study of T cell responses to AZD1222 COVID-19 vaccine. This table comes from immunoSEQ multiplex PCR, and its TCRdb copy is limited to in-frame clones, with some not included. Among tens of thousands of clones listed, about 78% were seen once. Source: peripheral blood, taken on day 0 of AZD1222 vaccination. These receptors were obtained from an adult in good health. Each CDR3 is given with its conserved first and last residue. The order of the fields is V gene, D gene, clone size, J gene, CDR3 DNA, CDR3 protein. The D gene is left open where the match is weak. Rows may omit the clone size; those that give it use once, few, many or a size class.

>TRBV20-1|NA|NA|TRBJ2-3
TGCAGGGGCGGAACAGATACGCAGTATTTT
CRGGTDTQYF
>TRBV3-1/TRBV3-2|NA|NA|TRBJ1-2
TGTGCCAGCAGCCAGGCACCGGGGCGTCGCATGGGAGGCTACACCTTC
CASSQAPGRRMGGYTF
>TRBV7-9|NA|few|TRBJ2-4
TGTGCCAGCAGCGGGGGGGCGGAGGGCATTCAGTACTTC
CASSGGAEGIQYF
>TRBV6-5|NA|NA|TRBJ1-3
TGTGCCAGCAGCGCGCATGTAGGGAGAAACACCATATATTTT
CASSAHVGRNTIYF
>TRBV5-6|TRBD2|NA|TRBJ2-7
TGTGCCAGCAGCTTCTTAGCGGGGGAGCAGTACTTC
CASSFLAGEQYF
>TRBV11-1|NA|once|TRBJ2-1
TGTGCCAGCAGCTTAGCAGCAGGGGTTGAGTTCTTC
CASSLAAGVEFF
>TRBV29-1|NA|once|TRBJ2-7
TGCAGCGTTGGGGAGGGCAGGGGTTTGTCCGAGCAGTACTTC
CSVGEGRGLSEQYF
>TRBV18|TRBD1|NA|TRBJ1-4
TGTGCCAGCTCATCGGCCCCGACAGGGGGGAATGAAAAACTGTTTTTT
CASSSAPTGGNEKLFF
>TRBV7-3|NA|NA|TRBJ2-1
TGTGCCAGCAGCTTAATGGCGGACCAACCGGCGTATGAGCAGTTCTTC
CASSLMADQPAYEQFF
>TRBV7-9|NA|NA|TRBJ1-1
TGTGCCAGCAGCTTCATAGAGAACACTGAAGCTTTCTTT
CASSFIENTEAFF
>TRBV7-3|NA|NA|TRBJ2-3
TGTGCCAGCAGCTCCTACACAGATACGCAGTATTTT
CASSSYTDTQYF
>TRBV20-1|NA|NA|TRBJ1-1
TGCAGTGCGCTATGGACAGCTGAAGCTTTCTTT
CSALWTAEAFF
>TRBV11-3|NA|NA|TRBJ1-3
TGTGCCAGCAGCTTAGATCGGGATCTTCACTCTGGAAACACCATATATTTT
CASSLDRDLHSGNTIYF
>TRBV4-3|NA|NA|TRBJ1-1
TGCGCCAGCAGCCAACGCAGCACGAACACTGAAGCTTTCTTT
CASSQRSTNTEAFF
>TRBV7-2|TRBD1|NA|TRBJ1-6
TGTGCCAGCAGCTTAGTGAAAGGGACAGGATATAATTCACCCCTCCACTTT
CASSLVKGTGYNSPLHF
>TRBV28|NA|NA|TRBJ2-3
TGTGCCAGCAGTTCTGACAGCCGCACAGATACGCAGTATTTT
CASSSDSRTDTQYF
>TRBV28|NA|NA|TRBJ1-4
TGTGCCAGCAGTTTTGCTTCCGGGGTTAATGAAAAACTGTTTTTT
CASSFASGVNEKLFF
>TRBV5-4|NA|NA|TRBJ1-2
TGTGCCAGCAGCTTGGCCGGGATACGGGGGGCCTATGGCTACACCTTC
CASSLAGIRGAYGYTF
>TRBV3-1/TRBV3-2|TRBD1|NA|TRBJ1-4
TGTGCCAGCAGCCAACCCCGGGACAGGGGTTTTCTAAGGGAAAAACTGTTTTTT
CASSQPRDRGFLREKLFF
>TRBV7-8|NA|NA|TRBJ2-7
TGTGCCAGCAGCTTAACGGGGCCCTCCTACGAGCAGTACTTC
CASSLTGPSYEQYF
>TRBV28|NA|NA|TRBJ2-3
TGTGCCAGCTTAAGAGGAGGCACAGATACGCAGTATTTT
CASLRGGTDTQYF
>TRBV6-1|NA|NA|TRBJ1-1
TGTGCCAGCAGTGAAATCGGCGGGGGGAACACTGAAGCTTTCTTT
CASSEIGGGNTEAFF
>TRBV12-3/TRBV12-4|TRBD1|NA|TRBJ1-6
TGTGCCAGCAGGAGACAGGGCCAATCACCCCTCCACTTT
CASRRQGQSPLHF
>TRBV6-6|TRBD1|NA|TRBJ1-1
TGTGCCAGCAGTACCGGGACAGGGCGAGGGAACACTGAAGCTTTCTTT
CASSTGTGRGNTEAFF
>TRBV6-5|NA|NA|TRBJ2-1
TGTGCCAGCAGTAAGAGCTCCTACAATGAGCAGTTCTTC
CASSKSSYNEQFF